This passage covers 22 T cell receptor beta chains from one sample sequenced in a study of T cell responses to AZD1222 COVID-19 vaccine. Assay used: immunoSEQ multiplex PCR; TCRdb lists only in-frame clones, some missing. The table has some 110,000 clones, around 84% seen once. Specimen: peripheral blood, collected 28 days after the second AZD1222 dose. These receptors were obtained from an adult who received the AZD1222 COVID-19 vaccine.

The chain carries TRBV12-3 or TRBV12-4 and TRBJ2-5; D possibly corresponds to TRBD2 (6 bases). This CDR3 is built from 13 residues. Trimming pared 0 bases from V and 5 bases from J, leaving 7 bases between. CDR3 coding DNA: TGTGCCAGCAGTTTAGCAGGGAGGGAGACCCAGTACTTC. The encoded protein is CASSLAGRETQYF.

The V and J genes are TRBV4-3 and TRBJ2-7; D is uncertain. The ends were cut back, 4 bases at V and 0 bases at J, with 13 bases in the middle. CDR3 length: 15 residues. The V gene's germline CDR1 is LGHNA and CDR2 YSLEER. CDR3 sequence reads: CASSPRAGSSYEQYF. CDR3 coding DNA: TGCGCCAGCAGCCCTAGGGCTGGATCCTCCTACGAGCAGTACTTC.

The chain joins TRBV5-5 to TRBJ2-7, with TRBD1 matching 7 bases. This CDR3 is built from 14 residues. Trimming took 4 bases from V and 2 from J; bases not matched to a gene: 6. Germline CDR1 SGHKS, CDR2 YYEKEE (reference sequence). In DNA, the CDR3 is TGTGCCAGCAGCGTCGGGACAGCGGCCTACGAGCAGTACTTC. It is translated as CASSVGTAAYEQYF.

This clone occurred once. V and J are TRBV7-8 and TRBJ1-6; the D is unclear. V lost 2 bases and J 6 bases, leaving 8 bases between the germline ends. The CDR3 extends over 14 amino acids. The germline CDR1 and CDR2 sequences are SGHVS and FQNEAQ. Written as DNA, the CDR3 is TGTGCCAGCAGCTTAATGGTCTTTAATTCACCCCTCCACTTT. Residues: CASSLMVFNSPLHF.

This CDR3 is CASSLTVATNEKLFF. The CDR3 region has the DNA TGTGCCAGCAGCCTAACAGTGGCAACTAATGAAAAACTGTTTTTT. The chain links TRBV6-5 to TRBJ1-4; the D is unclear. Trimming took off 6 bases at V and 0 bases at J, with 11 bases between the two ends. The CDR3 has 15 residues. The germline V gene encodes CDR1 MNHEY and CDR2 SVGAGI.

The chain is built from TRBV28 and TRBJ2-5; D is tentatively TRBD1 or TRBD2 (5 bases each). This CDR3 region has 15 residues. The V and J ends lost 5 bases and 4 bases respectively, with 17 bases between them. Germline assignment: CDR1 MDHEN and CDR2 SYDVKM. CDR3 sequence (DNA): TGTGCCAGCAGTGTGTCCGGGACCGTGGTAGAGACCCAGTACTTC. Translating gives CASSVSGTVVETQYF.

CDR3 bases: TGCAGTGTTTCAACAGGGGATGAAGCTTTCTTT. Translated, it gives CSVSTGDEAFF. This chain connects TRBV20-1 to TRBJ1-1, with 7 nucleotides matching TRBD1. The germline V gene encodes CDR1 DFQATT and CDR2 SNEGSKA (reference sequence). The CDR3 runs 11 residues. The J segment lost 7 bases and the V segment lost 7 bases, leaving 6 bases of the junction unmatched.

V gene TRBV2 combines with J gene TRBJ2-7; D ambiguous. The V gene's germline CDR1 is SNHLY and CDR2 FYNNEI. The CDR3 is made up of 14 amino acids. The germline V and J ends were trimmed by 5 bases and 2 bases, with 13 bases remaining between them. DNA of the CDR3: TGTGCCAGCAGTCGCCGCGCGAGGACCTACGAGCAGTACTTC. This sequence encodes CASSRRARTYEQYF.

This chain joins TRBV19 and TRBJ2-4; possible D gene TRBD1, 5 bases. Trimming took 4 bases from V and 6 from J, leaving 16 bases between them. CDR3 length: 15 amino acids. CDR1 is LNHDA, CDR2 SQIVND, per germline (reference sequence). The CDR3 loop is CASSTDAGALNIQYF. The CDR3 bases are TGTGCCAGTAGTACCGACGCTGGGGCCTTAAACATTCAGTACTTC.

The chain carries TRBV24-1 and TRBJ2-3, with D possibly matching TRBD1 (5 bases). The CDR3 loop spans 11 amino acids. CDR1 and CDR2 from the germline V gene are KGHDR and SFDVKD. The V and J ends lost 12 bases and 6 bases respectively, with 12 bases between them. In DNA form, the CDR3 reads TGTGCCGTCGCCAGGGATGATACGCAGTATTTT. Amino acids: CAVARDDTQYF.

The CDR3 region is CATSAGFVTEAFF. CDR3 DNA sequence: TGTGCCACCTCGGCGGGGTTCGTCACTGAAGCTTTCTTT. The genes are TRBV5-5 and TRBJ1-1; D gene ambiguous. The V end lost 9 bases, the J end lost 4 bases, and 16 bases lay between the germline ends. The V gene's germline CDR1 is SGHKS and CDR2 YYEKEE (reference sequence). This CDR3 region has 13 residues. Variable domain in full (rest from reference TRBV5-5 and TRBJ1-1): DAGVTQSPTHLIKTRGQQVTLRCSPISGHKSVSWYQQVLGQGPQFIFQYYEKEERGRGNFPDRFSARQFPNYSSELNVNALLLGDSALYLCATSAGFVTEAFFGQGTRLTVV.

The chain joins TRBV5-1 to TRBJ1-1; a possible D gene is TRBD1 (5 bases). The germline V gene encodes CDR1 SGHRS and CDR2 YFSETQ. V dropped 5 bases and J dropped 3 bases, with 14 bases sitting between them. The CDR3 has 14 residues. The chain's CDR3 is CASRPGATDTEAFF. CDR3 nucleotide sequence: TGCGCCAGCAGGCCCGGGGCCACAGACACTGAAGCTTTCTTT.

In DNA, the CDR3 is TGCGCCAGCAGCTTGGTGGGCCTCACTGAAGCTTTCTTT. Residues: CASSLVGLTEAFF. The gene calls are TRBV5-1 and TRBJ1-1; no firm D call. This CDR3 is built from 13 residues. The ends were cut back, 0 bases at V and 4 bases at J, with 7 bases in the middle. Germline CDR1 SGHRS, CDR2 YFSETQ.

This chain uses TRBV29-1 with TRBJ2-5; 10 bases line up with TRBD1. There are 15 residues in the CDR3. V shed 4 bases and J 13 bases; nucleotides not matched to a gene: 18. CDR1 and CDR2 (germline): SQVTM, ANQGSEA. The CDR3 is CSVVTPGTGARRGYF. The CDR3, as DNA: TGCAGCGTTGTAACACCCGGGACAGGGGCCCGGAGGGGGTACTTC.

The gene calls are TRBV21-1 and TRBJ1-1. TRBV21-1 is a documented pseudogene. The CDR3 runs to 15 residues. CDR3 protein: CASSKAPLPAFEAFF. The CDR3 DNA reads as TGTGCCAGCAGCAAAGCCCCACTTCCGGCCTTCGAAGCTTTCTTT.

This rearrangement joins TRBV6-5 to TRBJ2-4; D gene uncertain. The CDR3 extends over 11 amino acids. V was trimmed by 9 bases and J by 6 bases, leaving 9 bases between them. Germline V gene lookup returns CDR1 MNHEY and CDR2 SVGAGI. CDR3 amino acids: CASSQRNIQYF. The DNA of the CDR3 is TGTGCCAGTTCGCAGCGAAACATTCAGTACTTC.

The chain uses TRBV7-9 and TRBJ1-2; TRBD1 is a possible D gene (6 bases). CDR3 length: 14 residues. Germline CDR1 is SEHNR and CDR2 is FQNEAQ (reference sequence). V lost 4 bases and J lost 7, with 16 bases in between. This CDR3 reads CASSSEGGLRGYTF. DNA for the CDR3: TGTGCCAGCAGCTCCGAGGGGGGTTTACGTGGCTACACCTTC. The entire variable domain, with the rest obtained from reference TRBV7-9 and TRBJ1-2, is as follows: DTGVSQNPRHKITKRGQNVTFRCDPISEHNRLYWYRQTLGQGPEFLTYFQNEAQLEKSRLLSDRFSAERPKGSFSTLEIQRTEQGDSAMYLCASSSEGGLRGYTFGSGTRLTVV.

CDR3 sequence reads: CASSQDPGPDTQYF. Written as DNA, the CDR3 is TGTGCCAGCAGCCAGGACCCAGGGCCAGATACGCAGTATTTT. This sequence joins TRBV3-1 (or the pseudogene TRBV3-2) and TRBJ2-3; TRBD1 might be the D (5 bases). The CDR3 length is 14 residues. CDR1 and CDR2 from the germline V gene are LGHDT and YNNKEL (reference sequence). V lost 3 bases and J 4 bases, leaving 11 bases between the germline ends.

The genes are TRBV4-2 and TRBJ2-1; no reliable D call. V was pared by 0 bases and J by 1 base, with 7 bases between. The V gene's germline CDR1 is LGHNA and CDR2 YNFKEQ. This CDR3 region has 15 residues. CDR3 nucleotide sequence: TGTGCCAGCAGCCAAGATGCCATATCCTACAATGAGCAGTTCTTC. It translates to CASSQDAISYNEQFF.

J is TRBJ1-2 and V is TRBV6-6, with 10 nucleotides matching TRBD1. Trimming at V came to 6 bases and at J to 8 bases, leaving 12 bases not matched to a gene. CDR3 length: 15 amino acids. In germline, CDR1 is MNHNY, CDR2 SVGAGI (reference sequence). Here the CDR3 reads CASRDDRGRVRGYTF. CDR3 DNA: TGTGCCAGCAGAGACGACAGGGGGCGCGTTCGCGGCTACACCTTC.

The CDR3 nucleotides read TGTGCCAGCAGCTTTCCCGACGGTAACACTGAAGCTTTCTTT. The encoded protein is CASSFPDGNTEAFF. The genes are TRBV11-2 and TRBJ1-1, with D hard to call. Germline CDR1 reads SGHAT; CDR2 reads FQNNGV. V was cut by 3 bases and J by 2 bases, with 10 bases left in between. The CDR3 extends over 14 amino acids.

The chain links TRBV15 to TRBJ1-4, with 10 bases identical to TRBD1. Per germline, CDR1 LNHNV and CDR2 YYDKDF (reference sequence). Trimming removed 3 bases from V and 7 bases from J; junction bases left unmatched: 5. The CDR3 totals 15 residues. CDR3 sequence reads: CATSSPTGGVEKLFF. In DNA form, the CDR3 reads TGTGCCACCAGCAGCCCGACAGGGGGCGTTGAAAAACTGTTTTTT.